This T cell receptor beta chain came from a study of blood T cell repertoires in COVID-19. Germline V gene data show CDR1 as SGHRS and CDR2 as YFSETQ. The CDR3 totals 13 residues. V was cut by 5 bases and J by 1 base, with 6 bases left in between. This clone occurred a few times. Assay: immunoSEQ multiplex PCR; the TCRdb copy retains only in-frame clones and omits some. The data hold 250,000 to 300,000 clones, with roughly 90% observed a single time. Sequencing used peripheral blood. V gene TRBV5-1 combines with J gene TRBJ2-2; D gene unclear. The receptor was isolated from a woman aged 30 to 39 with COVID-19, enrolled during active disease. CDR3 loop: CASRYRNTGELFF. The CDR3 DNA reads as TGCGCCAGCAGATACAGGAACACCGGGGAGCTGTTTTTT.